Listed here are 25 T cell receptor beta chains from one sample, sequenced in a study of cytomegalovirus exposure and HLA in healthy donors. Primers included in the PCR were 60 Vbeta and 13 Jbeta primers. This table comes from immunoSEQ multiplex PCR, and its TCRdb copy is limited to in-frame clones, with some not included. The data show 100,000 to 150,000 clones, and the top ten clones hold approximately 2.6%. The sample was PBMCs. Source of these receptors: a young man in good health and CMV-seronegative.

This chain joins TRBV18 and TRBJ1-1, with D unresolved. The germline V gene encodes CDR1 KGHSH and CDR2 LQKENI. The ends were cut back, 1 base at V and 0 bases at J, with 9 bases in the middle. CDR3 length: 15 residues. The CDR3 loop reads CASSPRSGLNTEAFF. Here the CDR3 DNA reads TGTGCCAGCTCACCACGGTCAGGATTGAACACTGAAGCTTTCTTT. The variable domain in full, with the rest retrieved from reference TRBV18 and TRBJ1-1, is NAGVMQNPRHLVRRRGQEARLRCSPMKGHSHVYWYRQLPEEGLKFMVYLQKENIIDESGMPKERFSAEFPKEGPSILRIQQVVRGDSAAYFCASSPRSGLNTEAFFGQGTRLTVV.

The rearrangement joins TRBV11-1 to TRBJ2-7; 8 nucleotides match TRBD1. CDR3 length: 16 residues. Germline V gene lookup returns CDR1 SGHAT and CDR2 FQDESV (reference sequence). J lost 2 bases, V lost 4 bases, and 10 bases had no gene match. CDR3 sequence reads: CASSSPTGVVTYEQYF. The CDR3 DNA sequence: TGTGCCAGCAGCTCACCGACAGGGGTGGTTACCTACGAGCAGTACTTC.

The V and J genes are TRBV5-1 and TRBJ2-1, with D possibly being TRBD2 (6 bases). CDR3 length equals 13 residues. The V end was cut by 3 bases, the J end by 8 bases, with 12 bases between. CDR1 is SGHRS, CDR2 YFSETQ, per germline. DNA of the CDR3: TGCGCCAGCAGCTGGGACTCGGCCTATGAGCAGTTCTTC. It codes for CASSWDSAYEQFF. The whole variable domain, filled in from reference TRBV5-1 and TRBJ2-1, reads KAGVTQTPRYLIKTRGQQVTLSCSPISGHRSVSWYQQTPGQGLQFLFEYFSETQRNKGNFPGRFSGRQFSNSRSEMNVSTLELGDSALYLCASSWDSAYEQFFGPGTRLTVL.

This chain links TRBV18 with TRBJ1-5; 8 bases map to TRBD1. The CDR3 has 15 amino acids. J was trimmed by 1 base and V by 6 bases; bases with no gene match: 5. Germline-derived CDR1 and CDR2 are KGHSH and LQKENI. CDR3 in amino acids: CASSTGQESNQPQHF. CDR3 nucleotides: TGTGCCAGCTCGACGGGACAGGAGAGCAATCAGCCCCAGCATTTT.

The rearrangement links TRBV5-3 to TRBJ2-1, with 12 bases that match TRBD1. TRBV5-3 is reported as an ORF; its role is uncertain. CDR3 size: 18 residues. With 4 bases clipped from V and 7 bases from J, the junction kept 15 bases outside the gene matches. CDR3 in DNA: TGTGCCAGAAGCCATACAATCTCCGGGACAGGGGGCACAAATGAGCAGTTCTTC. Translating gives CARSHTISGTGGTNEQFF.

J is TRBJ1-6 and V is TRBV14, with 9 bases that match TRBD1. CDR1 is SGHDN, CDR2 FVKESK, per germline. V gave up 4 bases and J gave up 6 bases; unmatched junction bases: 13. The CDR3 length is 18 residues. This chain's CDR3 is CASSLTEPTGGRNSPLHF. Written as DNA, the CDR3 is TGTGCCAGCAGCCTAACGGAACCGACAGGGGGACGTAATTCACCCCTCCACTTT.

The chain links TRBV18 to TRBJ1-5; 9 bases align to TRBD1. V shed 6 bases, J shed 5 bases, and the junction held 8 bases outside the gene matches. Germline V gives CDR1 KGHSH, CDR2 LQKENI. This CDR3 is 15 amino acids long. CDR3 in DNA: TGTGCCAGCTCTCGGGACAGGGTCTTAGATCAGCCCCAGCATTTT. Its protein product is CASSRDRVLDQPQHF.

The chain recombines TRBV18 with TRBJ1-2, with TRBD1 matching 8 bases. The CDR3 totals 15 residues. Germline CDR1 KGHSH, CDR2 LQKENI. The V gene end was trimmed by 5 bases and the J gene end by 4 bases; junction bases not matched to a gene: 9. For the CDR3, the DNA is TGTGCCAGCTCATCGGGACAGGACCCTCTCTATGGCTACACCTTC. This translates into CASSSGQDPLYGYTF. Combining the CDR3 with reference TRBV18 and TRBJ1-2 gives the whole variable domain NAGVMQNPRHLVRRRGQEARLRCSPMKGHSHVYWYRQLPEEGLKFMVYLQKENIIDESGMPKERFSAEFPKEGPSILRIQQVVRGDSAAYFCASSSGQDPLYGYTFGSGTRLTVV.

The chain combines TRBV27 with TRBJ2-1, with TRBD2 as a possible D gene (5 bases). CDR3 length equals 11 residues. Germline CDR1 MNHEY, CDR2 SMNVEV (reference sequence). V lost 6 bases and J lost 9, with 9 bases in between. CDR3 protein: CASRVRGEQFF. The CDR3 coding sequence is TGTGCCAGCAGAGTACGGGGTGAGCAGTTCTTC.

This chain links TRBV7-9 with TRBJ2-7; D remains ambiguous. The V end was cut by 0 bases, the J end by 3 bases, with 6 bases between. The germline V gene encodes CDR1 SEHNR and CDR2 FQNEAQ (reference sequence). The CDR3 contains 13 residues. CDR3 nucleotide sequence: TGTGCCAGCAGCTTAGCAGGAGTCTACGAGCAGTACTTC. Protein product: CASSLAGVYEQYF.

The chain employs TRBV18 and TRBJ1-1, with a possible D match to TRBD1 (6 bases). The CDR3 length is 18 residues. V lost 2 bases and J lost 1, with 20 bases in between. Germline lookup yields CDR1 KGHSH and CDR2 LQKENI. The CDR3: CASSPARGPGHSNTEAFF. The CDR3 nucleotides are TGTGCCAGCTCACCAGCGCGGGGGCCAGGCCATTCGAACACTGAAGCTTTCTTT.

J is TRBJ2-7 and V is TRBV5-4; the D is unclear. CDR3 size: 14 residues. Looked up from germline, CDR1 is SGHNT and CDR2 is YYREEE (reference sequence). V lost 0 bases, J lost 2 bases, and 9 bases lay in between. The CDR3, as DNA: TGTGCCAGCAGCTTGGGAACTGGGCCCTACGAGCAGTACTTC. Translating gives CASSLGTGPYEQYF.

V and J are TRBV1 and TRBJ2-4; the D call TRBD2 from the table was never checked on the DNA. TRBV1 is tagged as a pseudogene. This CDR3 is 18 amino acids long. Written as DNA, the CDR3 is TGCACCAGCAGCCAAGATAGAGAAGTGGGAGAGGGCAAAAACATTCAGTACTTC. It encodes CTSSQDREVGEGKNIQYF.

The chain uses TRBV5-4 and TRBJ1-1; 7 nucleotides align to TRBD1. J was trimmed by 1 base and V by 4 bases; bases with no gene match: 4. CDR3 length: 14 residues. Germline V gene data show CDR1 as SGHNT and CDR2 as YYREEE (reference sequence). CDR3 coding DNA: TGTGCCAGCAGCCAAACAGGGGCGAACACTGAAGCTTTCTTT. Its protein is CASSQTGANTEAFF.

The V gene is TRBV2, the J gene TRBJ1-2; D not certain. From germline, CDR1 is SNHLY and CDR2 FYNNEI. Deletions cut 6 bases from V and 2 bases from J, with 13 bases between. The CDR3 loop spans 14 amino acids. CDR3 DNA: TGTGCCAGCAGGGCAGGCTCCCACAACTATGGCTACACCTTC. Translation: CASRAGSHNYGYTF.

The chain has TRBV7-2 and TRBJ2-5, with 15 bases aligning to TRBD2. The germline V gene has CDR1 SGHTA and CDR2 FQGNSA. After removal of 3 bases from V and 4 bases from J, the junction contained 6 bases not matched to a gene. This CDR3 is built from 17 residues. The CDR3 reads CASSLNLGLAGGETQYF. The CDR3 DNA follows: TGTGCCAGCAGCTTGAACCTGGGACTAGCGGGAGGAGAGACCCAGTACTTC.

This chain uses TRBV7-9 with TRBJ2-1; a possible D gene is TRBD2 (6 bases). V shed 5 bases and J shed 7 bases, with 24 bases lying between them. Germline V gives CDR1 SEHNR, CDR2 FQNEAQ (reference sequence). This CDR3 is built from 17 residues. CDR3 in DNA: TGTGCCAGCAGCCGACCCGGGACTTCCTTTCCAGGGAATGAGCAGTTCTTC. This gives the protein CASSRPGTSFPGNEQFF.

The genes are TRBV5-1 and TRBJ2-7; 12 bases align to TRBD1. Germline CDR1 SGHRS, CDR2 YFSETQ. The CDR3 runs 15 residues. Trimming at V came to 0 bases and at J to 7 bases, leaving 5 bases not matched to a gene. The CDR3 DNA follows: TGCGCCAGCAGCTTGGGGGGACAGGGGGCGCGAGAGCAGTACTTC. It encodes CASSLGGQGAREQYF.

This chain connects TRBV28 to TRBJ2-1; TRBD1 agrees at 10 bases. This CDR3 is 15 amino acids long. V gave up 5 bases and J gave up 7 bases; unmatched junction bases: 8. Germline CDR1 reads MDHEN; CDR2 reads SYDVKM. The CDR3 reads CASSTRTGGLNEQFF. The CDR3 DNA reads as TGTGCCAGCAGTACCAGGACAGGGGGGCTGAATGAGCAGTTCTTC. Full variable domain (missing parts from reference TRBV28 and TRBJ2-1): DVKVTQSSRYLVKRTGEKVFLECVQDMDHENMFWYRQDPGLGLRLIYFSYDVKMKEKGDIPEGYSVSREKKERFSLILESASTNQTSMYLCASSTRTGGLNEQFFGPGTRLTVL.

V and J are TRBV30 and TRBJ1-1, with D perhaps matching TRBD1 (5 bases). Trimming removed 0 bases from V and 3 bases from J, with 11 bases in between. Germline V lookup: CDR1 GTSNPN, CDR2 SVGIG (reference sequence). The CDR3 extends over 14 amino acids. CDR3 DNA: TGTGCCTGGAGTGTACTGCAGGGCTACACTGAAGCTTTCTTT. Translation gives CAWSVLQGYTEAFF.

The chain combines TRBV2 with TRBJ2-5; D call uncertain. V was pared by 6 bases and J by 5 bases, with 10 bases between. CDR1 and CDR2 from the germline V gene are SNHLY and FYNNEI. The CDR3 is 12 amino acids. The CDR3 nucleotides read TGTGCCAGCAGCCGGTCAATGGAGACCCAGTACTTC. Translation gives CASSRSMETQYF.

V and J are TRBV19 and TRBJ2-2, with D maybe TRBD2 (6 bases). Germline V gives CDR1 LNHDA, CDR2 SQIVND (reference sequence). The CDR3 is 14 amino acids. The ends were cut back, 6 bases at V and 1 base at J, with 9 bases in the middle. The CDR3: CASRGGQNTGELFF. DNA for the CDR3: TGTGCCAGTAGGGGAGGACAGAACACCGGGGAGCTGTTTTTT.

The rearrangement joins TRBV11-2 to TRBJ2-1, with 11 bases that match TRBD2. The CDR3 length is 17 residues. V was clipped by 1 base and J by 1 base; unmatched bases: 3. Germline-derived CDR1 and CDR2 are SGHAT and FQNNGV. CDR3 amino acids: CASSLGLAGGSYNEQFF. The CDR3 region has the DNA TGTGCCAGCAGCTTAGGGCTAGCGGGAGGATCCTACAATGAGCAGTTCTTC.

This rearrangement joins TRBV18 to TRBJ2-7, with TRBD1 matching over 11 bases. Losses at the gene ends were 3 bases for V and 0 bases for J; bases not matched to a gene: 1. CDR3 length: 15 residues. The germline gives CDR1 KGHSH, CDR2 LQKENI. The CDR3 DNA reads as TGTGCCAGCTCACCGGGGACAGGGGGCTCCTACGAGCAGTACTTC. This sequence encodes CASSPGTGGSYEQYF.

This chain links TRBV6-1 with TRBJ2-5, with 7 bases aligning to TRBD1. V shed 8 bases, J shed 1 base, and the junction held 7 bases outside the gene matches. The CDR3 consists of 14 residues. Germline values: CDR1 MNHNS, CDR2 SASEGT. Here the CDR3 reads CASLDRASQETQYF. CDR3 coding DNA: TGTGCCAGCCTTGACAGGGCTTCCCAAGAGACCCAGTACTTC.